This record looks at one TCR beta chain sequence and its context. Its target is not known. This entry belongs to a study of cytomegalovirus exposure and HLA in healthy donors. PCR amplification relied on 60 Vbeta primers (plus 13 Jbeta primers). Clones were sequenced by immunoSEQ multiplex PCR, and TCRdb holds only the in-frame ones, with some missing. The table lists around 150,000 clones, roughly 85% of them singletons. Trimming removed 6 bases from V and 4 bases from J, with 22 bases in between. The CDR3 has 17 residues. Germline lookup yields CDR1 MDHEN and CDR2 SYDVKM. Study-level results: Rarity held for most TCR sequences, but there were some public TCRs that occurred in many donors. Common viral pathogens seemed, in a later analysis, to connect with several of the most significant clusters.

The rearrangement uses TRBV28 and TRBJ1-3, with D uncertain. The TCR originated in a male donor in good health and CMV-seronegative. The sequenced sample consisted of PBMCs. Here the CDR3 reads CASRDFGRSRTGNTIYF. In DNA form, the CDR3 reads TGTGCCAGCAGAGACTTTGGTCGCTCGAGAACCGGAAACACCATATATTTT.